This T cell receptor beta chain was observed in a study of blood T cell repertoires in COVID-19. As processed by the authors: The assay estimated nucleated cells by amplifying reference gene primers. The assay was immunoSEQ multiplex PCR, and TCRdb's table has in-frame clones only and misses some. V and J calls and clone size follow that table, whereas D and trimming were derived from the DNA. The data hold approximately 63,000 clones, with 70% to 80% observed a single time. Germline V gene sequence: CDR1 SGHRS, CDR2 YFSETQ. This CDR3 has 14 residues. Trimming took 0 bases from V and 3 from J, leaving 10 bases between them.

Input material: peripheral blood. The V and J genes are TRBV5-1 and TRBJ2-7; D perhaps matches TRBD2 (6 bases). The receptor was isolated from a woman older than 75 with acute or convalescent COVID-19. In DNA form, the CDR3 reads TGCGCCAGCAGCTTGGCCCCCGGGGGCTACGAGCAGTACTTC. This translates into CASSLAPGGYEQYF.